The sequence of this T cell receptor (beta chain) was determined in a study of blood T cell repertoires in COVID-19. At the level of the study: In each case, the material was cDNA or gDNA derived from T cells, B-cell-depleted T cells, or PBMCs.

The CDR3 runs to 15 residues. CDR1 and CDR2 (germline): SGHAT, FQNNGV. Trimming removed 1 base at V and 6 bases at J, with 12 bases between. Source study methods: Amplification from reference gene primers served as the basis for estimated nucleated cell counts. The data were produced by immunoSEQ multiplex PCR, yet TCRdb's version contains in-frame clones alone and is incomplete. D and trimming come from the DNA, and the V and J calls and clone size come from that table. Of about 300,000 clones listed, about 89% are singletons. Sample: peripheral blood. The receptor's source is a man aged 35-49 years with acute or convalescent COVID-19. The J gene is TRBJ2-2, the V gene TRBV11-2, with a weak D call TRBD1 (5 bases). CDR3: CASSLAGLMAGELFF. The CDR3 DNA sequence: TGTGCCAGCAGCTTAGCAGGGCTGATGGCCGGGGAGCTGTTTTTT.